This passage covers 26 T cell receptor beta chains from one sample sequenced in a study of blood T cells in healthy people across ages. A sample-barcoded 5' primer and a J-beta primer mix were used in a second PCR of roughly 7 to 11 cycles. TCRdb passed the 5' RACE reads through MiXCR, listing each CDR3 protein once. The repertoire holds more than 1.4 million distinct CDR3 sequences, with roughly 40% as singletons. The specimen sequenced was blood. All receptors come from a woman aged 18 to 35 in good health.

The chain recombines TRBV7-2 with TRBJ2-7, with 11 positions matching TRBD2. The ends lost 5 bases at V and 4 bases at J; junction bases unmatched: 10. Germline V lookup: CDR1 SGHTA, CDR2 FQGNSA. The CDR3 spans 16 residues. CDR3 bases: TGTGCCAGCAGCCATGGACTAGCGGGTATTAGGTACGAGCAGTACTTC. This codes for CASSHGLAGIRYEQYF.

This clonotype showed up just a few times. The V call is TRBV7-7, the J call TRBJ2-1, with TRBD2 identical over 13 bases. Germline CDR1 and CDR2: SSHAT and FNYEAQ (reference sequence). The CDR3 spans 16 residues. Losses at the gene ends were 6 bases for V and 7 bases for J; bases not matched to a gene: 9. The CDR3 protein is CASSRTSGSTLNEQFF. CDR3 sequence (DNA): TGTGCCAGCAGTCGGACTAGCGGGAGTACTTTAAATGAGCAGTTCTTC.

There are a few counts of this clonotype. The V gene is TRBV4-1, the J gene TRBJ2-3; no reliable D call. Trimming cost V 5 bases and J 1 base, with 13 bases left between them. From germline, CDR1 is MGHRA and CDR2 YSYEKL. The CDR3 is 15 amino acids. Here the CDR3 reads CASSAYERGTDTQYF. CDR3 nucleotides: TGCGCCAGCAGCGCCTACGAGCGCGGCACAGATACGCAGTATTTT.

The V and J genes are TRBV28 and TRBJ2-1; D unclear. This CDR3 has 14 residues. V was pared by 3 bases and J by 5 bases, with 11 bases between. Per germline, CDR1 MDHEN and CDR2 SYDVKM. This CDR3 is CASSLALKNNEQFF. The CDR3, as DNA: TGTGCCAGCAGTTTGGCTCTCAAGAACAATGAGCAGTTCTTC.

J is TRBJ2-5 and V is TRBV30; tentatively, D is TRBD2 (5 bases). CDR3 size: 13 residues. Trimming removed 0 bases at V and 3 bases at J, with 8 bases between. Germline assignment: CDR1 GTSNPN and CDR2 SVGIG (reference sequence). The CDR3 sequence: CAWSVIGKETQYF. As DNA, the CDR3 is TGTGCCTGGAGTGTAATCGGGAAAGAGACCCAGTACTTC.

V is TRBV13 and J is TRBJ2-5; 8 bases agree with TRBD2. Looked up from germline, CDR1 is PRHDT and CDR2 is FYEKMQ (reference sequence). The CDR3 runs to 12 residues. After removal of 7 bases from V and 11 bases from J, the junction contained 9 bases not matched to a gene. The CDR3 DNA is TGTGCCAGCAAATCACGGGGGGGGGAGCAGTACTTC. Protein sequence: CASKSRGGEQYF. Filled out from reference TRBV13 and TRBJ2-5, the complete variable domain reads AAGVIQSPRHLIKEKRETATLKCYPIPRHDTVYWYQQGPGQDPQFLISFYEKMQSDKGSIPDRFSAQQFSDYHSELNMSSLELGDSALYFCASKSRGGEQYFGPGTRLLVL.

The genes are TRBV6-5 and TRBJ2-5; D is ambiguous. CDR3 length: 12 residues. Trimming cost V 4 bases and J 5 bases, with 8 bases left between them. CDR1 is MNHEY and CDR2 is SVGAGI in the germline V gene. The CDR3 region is CASSSPLETQYF. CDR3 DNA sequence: TGTGCCAGCAGTTCACCCCTGGAGACCCAGTACTTC.

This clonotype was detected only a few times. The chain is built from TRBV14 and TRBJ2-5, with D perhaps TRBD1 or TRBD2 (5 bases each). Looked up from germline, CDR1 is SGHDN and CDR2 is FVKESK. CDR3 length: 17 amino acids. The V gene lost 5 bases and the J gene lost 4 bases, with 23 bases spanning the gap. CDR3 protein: CASSDVRSGGRRETQYF. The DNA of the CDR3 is TGTGCCAGCAGCGACGTTAGGTCTGGGGGTCGCAGAGAGACCCAGTACTTC.

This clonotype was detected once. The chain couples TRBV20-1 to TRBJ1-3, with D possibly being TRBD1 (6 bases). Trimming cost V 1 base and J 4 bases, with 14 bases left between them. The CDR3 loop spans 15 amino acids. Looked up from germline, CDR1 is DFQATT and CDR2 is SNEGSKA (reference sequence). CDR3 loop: CSARVATGAGNTIYF. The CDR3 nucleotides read TGCAGTGCTAGAGTCGCGACAGGTGCCGGAAACACCATATATTTT.

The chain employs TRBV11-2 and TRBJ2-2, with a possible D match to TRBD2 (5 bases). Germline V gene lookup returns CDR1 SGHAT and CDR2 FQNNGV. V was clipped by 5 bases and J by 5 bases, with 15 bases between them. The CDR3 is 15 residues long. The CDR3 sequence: CASSRDGKGTGELFF. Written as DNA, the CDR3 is TGTGCCAGCAGCCGTGACGGGAAGGGTACCGGGGAGCTGTTTTTT.

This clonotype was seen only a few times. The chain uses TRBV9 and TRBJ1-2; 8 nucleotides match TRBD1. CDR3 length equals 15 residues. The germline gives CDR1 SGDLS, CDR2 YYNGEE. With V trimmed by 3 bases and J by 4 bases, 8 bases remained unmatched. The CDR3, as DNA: TGTGCCAGCAGCGCCGACCTCGACAGGGGCTATGGCTACACCTTC. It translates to CASSADLDRGYGYTF.

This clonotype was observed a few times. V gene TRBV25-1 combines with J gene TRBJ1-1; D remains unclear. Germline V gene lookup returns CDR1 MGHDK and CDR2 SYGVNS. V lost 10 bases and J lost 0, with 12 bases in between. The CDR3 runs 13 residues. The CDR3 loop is CATSAGMNTEAFF. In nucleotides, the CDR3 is TGTGCCACCTCAGCAGGCATGAACACTGAAGCTTTCTTT.

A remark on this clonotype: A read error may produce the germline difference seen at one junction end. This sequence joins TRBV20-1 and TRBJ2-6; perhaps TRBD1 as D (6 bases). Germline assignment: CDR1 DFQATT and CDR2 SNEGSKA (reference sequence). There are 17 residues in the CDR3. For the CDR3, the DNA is TGCGGTGCTAGAGAAGGACAGCCCTTCTCTGGGGCCAACGTCCTGACTTTC. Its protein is CGAREGQPFSGANVLTF.

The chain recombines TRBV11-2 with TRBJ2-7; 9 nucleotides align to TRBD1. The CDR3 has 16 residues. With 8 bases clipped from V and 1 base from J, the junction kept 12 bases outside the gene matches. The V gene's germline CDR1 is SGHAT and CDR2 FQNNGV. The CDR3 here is CASAHGTGRLSYEQYF. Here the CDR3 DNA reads TGTGCCAGCGCACATGGGACAGGGCGATTATCCTACGAGCAGTACTTC.

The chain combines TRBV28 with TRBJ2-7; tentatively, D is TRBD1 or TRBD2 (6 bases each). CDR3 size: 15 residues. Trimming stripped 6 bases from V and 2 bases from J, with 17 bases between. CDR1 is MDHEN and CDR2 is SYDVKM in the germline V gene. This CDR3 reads CASRKPGAPAYEQYF. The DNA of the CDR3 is TGTGCCAGCAGGAAACCGGGGGCTCCTGCCTACGAGCAGTACTTC.

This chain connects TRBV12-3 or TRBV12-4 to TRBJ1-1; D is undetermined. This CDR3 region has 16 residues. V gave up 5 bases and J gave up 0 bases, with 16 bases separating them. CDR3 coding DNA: TGTGCCAGCAGTGTTCGGACTATAACGATGAACACTGAAGCTTTCTTT. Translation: CASSVRTITMNTEAFF.

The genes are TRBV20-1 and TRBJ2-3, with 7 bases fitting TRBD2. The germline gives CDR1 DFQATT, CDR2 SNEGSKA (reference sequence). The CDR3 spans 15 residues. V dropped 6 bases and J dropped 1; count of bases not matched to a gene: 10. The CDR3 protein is CSAQPGTSGTDTQYF. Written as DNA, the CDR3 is TGCAGTGCCCAACCAGGCACTAGCGGCACAGATACGCAGTATTTT.

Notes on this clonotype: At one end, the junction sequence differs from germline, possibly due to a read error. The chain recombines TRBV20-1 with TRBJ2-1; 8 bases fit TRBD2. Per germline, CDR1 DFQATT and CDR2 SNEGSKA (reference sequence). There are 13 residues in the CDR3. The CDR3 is CSASKREIHEQFF. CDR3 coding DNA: TGTAGTGCTAGCAAGCGGGAGATACATGAGCAGTTCTTC.

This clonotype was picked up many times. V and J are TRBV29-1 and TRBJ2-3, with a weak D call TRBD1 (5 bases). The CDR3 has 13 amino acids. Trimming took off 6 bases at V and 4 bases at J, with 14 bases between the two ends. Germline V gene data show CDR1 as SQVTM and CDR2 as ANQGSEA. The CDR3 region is CSVDRIGADTQYF. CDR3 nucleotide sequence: TGCAGCGTGGACCGGATAGGGGCAGATACGCAGTATTTT.

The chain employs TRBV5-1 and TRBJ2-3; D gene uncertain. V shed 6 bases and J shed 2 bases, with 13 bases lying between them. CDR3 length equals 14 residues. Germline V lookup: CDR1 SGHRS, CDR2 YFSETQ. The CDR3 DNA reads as TGCGCCAGCAATAATCAGGACCACACAGATACGCAGTATTTT. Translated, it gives CASNNQDHTDTQYF.

Here the CDR3 reads CASSPKLQGGSRGYTF. Written as DNA, the CDR3 is TGTGCCAGCAGTCCGAAACTACAGGGGGGTTCGCGGGGCTACACCTTC. This chain connects TRBV27 to TRBJ1-2; 8 bases line up with TRBD1. V lost 5 bases and J lost 8; bases outside the gene matches: 16. The CDR3 totals 16 residues. CDR1 and CDR2 (germline): MNHEY, SMNVEV (reference sequence).

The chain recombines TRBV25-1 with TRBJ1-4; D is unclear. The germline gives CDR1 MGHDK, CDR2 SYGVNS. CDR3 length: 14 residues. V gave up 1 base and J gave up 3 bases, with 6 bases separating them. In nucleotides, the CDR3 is TGTGCCAGCAGTGAATTAGGAGCTAATGAAAAACTGTTTTTT. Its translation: CASSELGANEKLFF.

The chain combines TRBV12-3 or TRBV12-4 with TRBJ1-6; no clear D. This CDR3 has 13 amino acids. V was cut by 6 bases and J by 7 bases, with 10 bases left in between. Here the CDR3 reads CASSPGWNSPLHF. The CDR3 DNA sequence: TGTGCCAGCAGCCCCGGGTGGAATTCACCCCTCCACTTT.

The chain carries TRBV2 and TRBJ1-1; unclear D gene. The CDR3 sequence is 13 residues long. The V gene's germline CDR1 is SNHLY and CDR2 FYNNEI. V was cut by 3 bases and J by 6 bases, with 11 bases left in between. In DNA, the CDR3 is TGTGCCAGCAGTGATGCATACGGGCCTGAAGCTTTCTTT. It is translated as CASSDAYGPEAFF. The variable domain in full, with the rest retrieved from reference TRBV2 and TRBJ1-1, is EPEVTQTPSHQVTQMGQEVILRCVPISNHLYFYWYRQILGQKVEFLVSFYNNEISEKSEIFDDQFSVERPDGSNFTLKIRSTKLEDSAMYFCASSDAYGPEAFFGQGTRLTVV.

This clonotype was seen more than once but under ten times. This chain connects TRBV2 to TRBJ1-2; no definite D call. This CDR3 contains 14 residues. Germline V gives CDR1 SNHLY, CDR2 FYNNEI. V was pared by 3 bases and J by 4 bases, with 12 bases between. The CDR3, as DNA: TGTGCCAGCAGTGACTCCACTGACTCCTATGGCTACACCTTC. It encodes CASSDSTDSYGYTF.

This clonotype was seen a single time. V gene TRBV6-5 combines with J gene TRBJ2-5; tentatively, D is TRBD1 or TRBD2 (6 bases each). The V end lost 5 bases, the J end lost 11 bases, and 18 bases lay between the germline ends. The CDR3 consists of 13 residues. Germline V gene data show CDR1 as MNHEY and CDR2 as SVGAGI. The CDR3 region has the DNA TGTGCCAGCAGTGACGGAAGGGGGGATGAGCAGTACTTC. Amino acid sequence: CASSDGRGDEQYF.